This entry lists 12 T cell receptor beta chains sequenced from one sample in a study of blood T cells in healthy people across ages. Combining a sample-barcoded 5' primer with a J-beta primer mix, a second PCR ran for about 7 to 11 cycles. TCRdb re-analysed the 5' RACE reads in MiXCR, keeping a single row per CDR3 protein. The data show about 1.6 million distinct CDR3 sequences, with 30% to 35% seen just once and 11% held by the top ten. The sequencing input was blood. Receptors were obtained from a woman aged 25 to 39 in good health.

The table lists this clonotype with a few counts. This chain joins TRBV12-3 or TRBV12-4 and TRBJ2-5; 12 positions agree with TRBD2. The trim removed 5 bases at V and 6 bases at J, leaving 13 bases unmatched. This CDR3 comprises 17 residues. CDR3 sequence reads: CASSPAGLAGGPQTQYF. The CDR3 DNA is TGTGCCAGCAGTCCCGCGGGGCTAGCGGGGGGGCCGCAGACCCAGTACTTC.

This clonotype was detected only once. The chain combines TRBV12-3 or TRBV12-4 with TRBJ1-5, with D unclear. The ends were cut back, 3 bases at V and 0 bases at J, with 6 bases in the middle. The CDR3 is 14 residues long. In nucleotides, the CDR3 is TGTGCCAGCAGTTTGGGATGTAGCAATCAGCCCCAGCATTTT. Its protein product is CASSLGCSNQPQHF.

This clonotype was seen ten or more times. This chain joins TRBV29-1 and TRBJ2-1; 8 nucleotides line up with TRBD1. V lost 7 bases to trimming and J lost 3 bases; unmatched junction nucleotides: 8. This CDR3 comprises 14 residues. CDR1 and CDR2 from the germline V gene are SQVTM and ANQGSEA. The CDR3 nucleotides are TGCAGCGCCAAAGACAGGGGACACTACAATGAGCAGTTCTTC. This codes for CSAKDRGHYNEQFF.

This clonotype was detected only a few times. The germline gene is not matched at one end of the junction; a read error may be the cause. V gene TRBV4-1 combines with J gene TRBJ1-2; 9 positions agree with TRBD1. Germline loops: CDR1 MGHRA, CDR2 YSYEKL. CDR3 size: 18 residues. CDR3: CASSTKQGAVIANYDYTF. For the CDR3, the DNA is TGCGCCAGCAGCACTAAACAGGGGGCCGTAATAGCGAACTATGACTACACCTTC.

In DNA, the CDR3 is TGTGCCAGCAGGGGATCGGGAGCCAGCTCCTACAATGAGCAGTTCTTC. This gives the protein CASRGSGASSYNEQFF. The chain is built from TRBV28 and TRBJ2-1; D is perhaps TRBD2 (6 bases). Germline V CDR1 and CDR2: MDHEN, SYDVKM. The length of the CDR3 is 16 residues. The germline V and J ends were trimmed by 6 bases and 0 bases, with 15 bases remaining between them.

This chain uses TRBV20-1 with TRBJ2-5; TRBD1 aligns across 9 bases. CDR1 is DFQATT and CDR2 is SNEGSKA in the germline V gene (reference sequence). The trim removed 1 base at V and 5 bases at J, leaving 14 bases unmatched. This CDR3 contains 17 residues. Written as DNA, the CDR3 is TGCAGTGCTAGAGTGGAATTATACAGGGGGCTGAGGGAGACCCAGTACTTC. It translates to CSARVELYRGLRETQYF.

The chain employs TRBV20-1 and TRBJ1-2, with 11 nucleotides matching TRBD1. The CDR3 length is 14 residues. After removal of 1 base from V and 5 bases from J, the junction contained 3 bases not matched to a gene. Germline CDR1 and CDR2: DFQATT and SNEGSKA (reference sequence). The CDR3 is CSARGTGGIYGYTF. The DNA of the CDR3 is TGCAGTGCTAGAGGGACAGGGGGCATATATGGCTACACCTTC.

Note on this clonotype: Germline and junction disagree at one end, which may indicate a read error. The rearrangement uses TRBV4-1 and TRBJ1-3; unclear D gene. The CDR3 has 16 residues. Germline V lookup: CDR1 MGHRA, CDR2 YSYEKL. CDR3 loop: CASSQVSGTPGNTTYF. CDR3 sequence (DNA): TGCGCCAGCAGCCAAGTCTCTGGCACACCGGGAAACACCACATATTTT.

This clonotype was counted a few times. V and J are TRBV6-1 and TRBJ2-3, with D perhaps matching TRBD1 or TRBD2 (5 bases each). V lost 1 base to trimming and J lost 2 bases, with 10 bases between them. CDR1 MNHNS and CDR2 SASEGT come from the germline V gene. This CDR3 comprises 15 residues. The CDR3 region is CASSEGRGDTDTQYF. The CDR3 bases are TGTGCCAGCAGTGAAGGGAGAGGGGACACAGATACGCAGTATTTT.

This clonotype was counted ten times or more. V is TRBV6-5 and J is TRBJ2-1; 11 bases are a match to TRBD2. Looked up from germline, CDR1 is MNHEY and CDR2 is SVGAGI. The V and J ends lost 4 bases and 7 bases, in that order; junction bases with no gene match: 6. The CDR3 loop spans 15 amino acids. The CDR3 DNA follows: TGTGCCAGCAGTTTGACTAGCGGGGTTTTTAATGAGCAGTTCTTC. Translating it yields CASSLTSGVFNEQFF.

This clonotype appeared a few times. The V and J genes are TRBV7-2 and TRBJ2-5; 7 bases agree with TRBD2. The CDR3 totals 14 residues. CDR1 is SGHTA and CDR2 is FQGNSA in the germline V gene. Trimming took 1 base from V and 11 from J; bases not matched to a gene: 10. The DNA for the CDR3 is TGTGCCAGCAGCTTAGAAGGACTAGTTTTTGAGCAGTACTTC. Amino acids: CASSLEGLVFEQYF.

The DNA of the CDR3 is TGTGCCACCAGCTTAACCATCGGATCCTCAGCTTTCTTT. This gives the protein CATSLTIGSSAFF. The chain combines TRBV15 with TRBJ1-1; D is unclear. V gave up 5 bases and J gave up 10 bases, with 17 bases separating them. In germline, CDR1 is LNHNV, CDR2 YYDKDF (reference sequence). CDR3 size: 13 residues.